These 13 T cell receptor beta chains were all obtained from the same sample, sequenced in a study of human T cells and chemical hapten exposure. TCRdb ran MiXCR on the 5' RACE reads and lists one entry per CDR3 protein. The repertoire holds about 81,000 distinct CDR3 sequences, approximately 7.7% seen once, with over 2% in the top ten. The authors extracted total RNA from unfractionated whole blood. These receptors were taken from a male donor in good health.

This clonotype was counted between two and nine times. This chain joins TRBV7-9 and TRBJ1-6, with D perhaps matching TRBD1 (6 bases). CDR1 is SEHNR and CDR2 is FQNEAQ in the germline V gene (reference sequence). The CDR3 extends over 13 amino acids. The V and J ends lost 1 base and 17 bases respectively, with 15 bases between them. CDR3 loop: CASSLEGGGIFHF. DNA for the CDR3: TGTGCCAGCAGCTTAGAGGGAGGGGGTATCTTCCACTTT.

V is TRBV7-2 and J is TRBJ2-7, with D maybe TRBD2 (6 bases). In germline, CDR1 is SGHTA, CDR2 FQGNSA. Trimming shortened V by 5 bases and J by 2 bases, and 16 bases separated the two germline ends. This CDR3 spans 15 amino acids. The chain's CDR3 is CASSPSGGAPYEQYF. CDR3 DNA: TGTGCCAGCAGCCCCTCTGGCGGGGCCCCCTACGAGCAGTACTTC.

V gene TRBV7-8 combines with J gene TRBJ2-3; 8 nucleotides agree with TRBD2. Unmatched junction bases numbered 13, after V lost 1 base and J lost 4 bases. This CDR3 contains 18 residues. Germline V CDR1 and CDR2: SGHVS, FQNEAQ. In nucleotides, the CDR3 is TGTGCCAGCAGCTTAGAGGAAATCCAGCGGGGGAAATCAGATACGCAGTATTTT. Amino acid sequence: CASSLEEIQRGKSDTQYF.

This clonotype was seen many times. The V and J genes are TRBV6-6 and TRBJ1-6; 8 nucleotides match TRBD1. The trim removed 6 bases at V and 9 bases at J, leaving 13 bases unmatched. CDR3 size: 16 residues. CDR1 and CDR2 from the germline V gene are MNHNY and SVGAGI (reference sequence). CDR3 DNA sequence: TGTGCCAGCAGAAGCCGGGGACAGGACGTAACTTCACCCCTCCACTTT. Protein sequence: CASRSRGQDVTSPLHF.

This clonotype was counted many times. The V call is TRBV12-3 or TRBV12-4, the J call TRBJ2-3; D gene unclear. The CDR3 covers 11 residues. V shed 3 bases and J shed 5 bases, with 3 bases lying between them. The CDR3, as DNA: TGTGCCAGCAGTTTTGGAGATACGCAGTATTTT. This encodes CASSFGDTQYF.

V and J are TRBV20-1 and TRBJ2-3; a weak D match, TRBD2 (7 bases). V gave up 1 base and J gave up 4 bases, with 12 bases separating them. This CDR3 has 14 amino acids. The germline V gene has CDR1 DFQATT and CDR2 SNEGSKA (reference sequence). This chain's CDR3 is CSARGGGGADTQYF. As DNA, the CDR3 is TGCAGTGCTAGAGGTGGGGGGGGCGCAGATACGCAGTATTTT.

This clonotype was seen ten or more times. The chain combines TRBV5-1 with TRBJ1-5, with D possibly matching TRBD1 (5 bases). From germline, CDR1 is SGHRS and CDR2 YFSETQ. The CDR3 runs 15 residues. V lost 4 bases and J lost 1, with 12 bases in between. The CDR3 DNA reads as TGCGCCAGCAGCGGGGACGGTCGGAGCAATCAGCCCCAGCATTTT. Translation gives CASSGDGRSNQPQHF.

This clonotype was picked up many times. This chain connects TRBV11-2 to TRBJ2-7; 7 bases match TRBD1. Germline CDR1 is SGHAT and CDR2 is FQNNGV. This CDR3 has 15 residues. J lost 4 bases, V lost 5 bases, and 11 bases had no gene match. Here the CDR3 DNA reads TGTGCCAGCAGCCTACTCAAGGGACAGAAGTACGAGCAGTACTTC. It yields the protein CASSLLKGQKYEQYF. The whole variable domain, filled in from reference TRBV11-2 and TRBJ2-7, reads EAGVAQSPRYKIIEKRQSVAFWCNPISGHATLYWYQQILGQGPKLLIQFQNNGVVDDSQLPKDRFSAERLKGVDSTLKIQPAKLEDSAVYLCASSLLKGQKYEQYFGPGTRLTVT.

This clonotype was observed at least ten times. The chain recombines TRBV11-2 with TRBJ2-7; TRBD1 aligns across 7 bases. J gave up 2 bases and V 1 base, and 8 bases lay outside the gene matches. CDR3 length: 16 residues. Germline loops: CDR1 SGHAT, CDR2 FQNNGV. The CDR3 DNA sequence: TGTGCCAGCAGCTTAGCGGCAGGGGGACGTACCTACGAGCAGTACTTC. Translated: CASSLAAGGRTYEQYF.

This clonotype was recorded at least ten times. The CDR3 sequence: CASRADSIPNTEAFF. CDR3 DNA: TGTGCCAGCAGGGCCGACAGCATACCTAACACTGAAGCTTTCTTT. The J gene is TRBJ1-1, the V gene TRBV12-3 or TRBV12-4; D possibly corresponds to TRBD1 (5 bases). Trimming removed 6 bases at V and 2 bases at J, with 16 bases between. The CDR3 consists of 15 residues.

This clonotype was detected many times. The V gene is TRBV7-8, the J gene TRBJ2-3, with a weak D call TRBD1 (5 bases). Trimming left V 4 bases short and J 3 bases short, with 17 bases between. CDR3 length: 16 amino acids. The V gene's germline CDR1 is SGHVS and CDR2 FQNEAQ. Written as DNA, the CDR3 is TGTGCCAGCAGCTCCAGACAGAGATTCATTACAGATACGCAGTATTTT. Translated, it gives CASSSRQRFITDTQYF.

This clonotype was detected a few times. V and J are TRBV7-8 and TRBJ1-5, with 9 bases fitting TRBD1. This CDR3 spans 17 amino acids. The J segment lost 5 bases and the V segment lost 5 bases, leaving 13 bases of the junction unmatched. CDR1 and CDR2 (germline): SGHVS, FQNEAQ. CDR3 nucleotide sequence: TGTGCCAGCAGCCTTACCGGCGGGACAGGGAGGGATCAGCCCCAGCATTTT. It is translated as CASSLTGGTGRDQPQHF.

This clonotype was counted a few times. The chain has TRBV20-1 and TRBJ2-3, with 8 bases lining up with TRBD1. Germline V CDR1 and CDR2: DFQATT, SNEGSKA (reference sequence). The CDR3 is 16 residues long. The trim removed 6 bases at V and 4 bases at J, leaving 15 bases unmatched. CDR3 sequence reads: CSARALGQGYADTQYF. As DNA, the CDR3 is TGCAGTGCCCGCGCGCTCGGACAGGGTTATGCAGATACGCAGTATTTT.